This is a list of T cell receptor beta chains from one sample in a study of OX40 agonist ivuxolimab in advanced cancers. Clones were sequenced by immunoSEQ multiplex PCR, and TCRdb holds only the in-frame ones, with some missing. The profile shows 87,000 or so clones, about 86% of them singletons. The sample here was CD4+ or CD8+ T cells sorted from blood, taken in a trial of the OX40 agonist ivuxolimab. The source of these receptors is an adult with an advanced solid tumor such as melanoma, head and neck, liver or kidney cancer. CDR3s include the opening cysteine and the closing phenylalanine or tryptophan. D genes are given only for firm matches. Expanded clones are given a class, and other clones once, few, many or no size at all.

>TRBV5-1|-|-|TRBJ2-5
CASERQGGQETQYF
TGCGCCAGCGAGAGGCAGGGGGGACAAGAGACCCAGTACTTC
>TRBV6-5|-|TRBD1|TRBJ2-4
CASSPDRGKNIQYF
TGTGCCAGCAGCCCCGACAGGGGCAAAAACATTCAGTACTTC
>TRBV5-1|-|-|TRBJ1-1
CASSLNGEPGTEAFF
TGCGCCAGCAGCTTGAACGGGGAGCCTGGGACTGAAGCTTTCTTT
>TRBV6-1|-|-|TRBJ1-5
CAGAAARNQPQHF
TGTGCCGGGGCGGCGGCCCGCAATCAGCCCCAGCATTTT
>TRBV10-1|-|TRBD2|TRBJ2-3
CASRDRTSPRTDTQYF
TGCGCCAGCAGGGACCGGACTAGCCCCCGCACAGATACGCAGTATTTT
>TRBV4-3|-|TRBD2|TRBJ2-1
CASSQDLASGRAYNEQFF
TGCGCCAGCAGCCAAGATCTTGCTAGCGGGAGGGCTTACAATGAGCAGTTCTTC
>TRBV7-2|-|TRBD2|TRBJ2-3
CASSLRREADTQYF
TGTGCCAGCAGCCTCCGGCGGGAGGCAGATACGCAGTATTTT
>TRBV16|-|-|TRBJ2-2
CASQAEARRTGELFF
TGTGCCAGCCAGGCCGAGGCGAGGCGGACCGGGGAGCTGTTTTTT
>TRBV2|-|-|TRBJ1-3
CASSPGRERLNTIYF
TGTGCCAGCAGCCCGGGGCGGGAGAGATTAAACACCATATATTTT
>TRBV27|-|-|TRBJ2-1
CASRHRDDYNEQFF
TGTGCCAGCAGACACCGGGACGATTACAATGAGCAGTTCTTC
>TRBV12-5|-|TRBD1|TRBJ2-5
CASGLGTGGETQYF
TGTGCTAGTGGTCTCGGGACAGGGGGGGAGACCCAGTACTTC
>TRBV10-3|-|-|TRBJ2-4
CAIRVEGRRGFVKNIQYF
TGTGCCATCAGGGTGGAAGGGAGGAGGGGTTTTGTCAAAAACATTCAGTACTTC
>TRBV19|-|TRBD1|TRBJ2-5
CASRKISGTGGQETQYF
TGTGCCAGTAGGAAGATATCCGGGACAGGGGGACAAGAGACCCAGTACTTC
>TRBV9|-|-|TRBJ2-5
CASSPRGPGETQYF
TGTGCCAGCAGCCCCCGCGGGCCGGGGGAGACCCAGTACTTC
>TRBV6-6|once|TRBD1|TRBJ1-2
CASRTGGAGYGYTF
TGTGCCAGCAGAACAGGGGGCGCGGGGTATGGCTACACCTTC
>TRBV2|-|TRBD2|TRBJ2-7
CASSAGLAGGGEQYF
TGTGCCAGCAGCGCGGGACTAGCGGGAGGTGGCGAGCAGTACTTC
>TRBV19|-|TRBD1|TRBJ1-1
CASSIPGGGPTEAFF
TGTGCCAGTAGTATCCCAGGGGGAGGACCGACTGAAGCTTTCTTT
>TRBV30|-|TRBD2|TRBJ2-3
CASGRATLTDTQYF
TGTGCCAGCGGGAGGGCCACCCTCACAGATACGCAGTATTTT
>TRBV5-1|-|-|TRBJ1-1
CAVSGESGAEAFF
TGCGCCGTTTCAGGGGAGAGTGGGGCTGAAGCTTTCTTT
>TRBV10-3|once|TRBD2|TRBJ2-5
CAIRGGLAEETQYF
TGTGCCATCAGGGGGGGACTAGCGGAAGAGACCCAGTACTTC
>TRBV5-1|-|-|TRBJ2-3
CASSLDPGSTDTQYF
TGCGCCAGCAGCTTGGACCCGGGAAGCACAGATACGCAGTATTTT
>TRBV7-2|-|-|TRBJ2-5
CASSLVRGEETQYF
TGTGCCAGCAGCTTAGTCAGGGGCGAGGAGACCCAGTACTTC
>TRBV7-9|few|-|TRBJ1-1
CAANAMNTEAFF
TGTGCCGCCAACGCCATGAACACTGAAGCTTTCTTT
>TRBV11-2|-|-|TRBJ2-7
CASSLAASARIYEQYF
TGTGCCAGCAGCTTAGCCGCTAGCGCGAGGATTTACGAGCAGTACTTC
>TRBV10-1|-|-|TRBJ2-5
CASSELGASIETQYF
TGCGCCAGCAGTGAGTTGGGGGCTAGCATAGAGACCCAGTACTTC
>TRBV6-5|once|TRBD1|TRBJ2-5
CASSAGTGEKETQYF
TGTGCCAGCAGTGCCGGGACAGGGGAAAAAGAGACCCAGTACTTC
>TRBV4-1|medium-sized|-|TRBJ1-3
CASSQEVPRGSGNTIYF
TGCGCCAGCAGCCAAGAAGTCCCCCGGGGGTCTGGAAACACCATATATTTT
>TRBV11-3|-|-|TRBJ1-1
CASSLAGSEAFF
TGTGCCAGCAGCTTAGCGGGTTCTGAAGCTTTCTTT
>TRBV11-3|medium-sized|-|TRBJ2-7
CASSFEASGEQYF
TGTGCCAGCAGCTTTGAGGCCTCTGGAGAGCAGTACTTC
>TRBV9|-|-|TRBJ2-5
CASSVGQTIQETQYF
TGTGCCAGCAGCGTAGGACAGACCATCCAAGAGACCCAGTACTTC
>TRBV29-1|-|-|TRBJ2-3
CSYRKGGADTQYF
TGCAGCTACCGGAAAGGGGGGGCAGATACGCAGTATTTT
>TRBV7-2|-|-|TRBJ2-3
CASSPIGNTQYF
TGTGCCAGCAGCCCTATAGGAAATACGCAGTATTTT